This entry describes one TCR beta chain. Its antigen is unidentified. For the second PCR, which ran for about 7 to 12 cycles, a sample-barcoded 5' primer and a J-beta primer mix were used. MiXCR was run by TCRdb on the 5' RACE reads, yielding one entry per CDR3 protein. The table lists more than 800,000 distinct CDR3 sequences, around 43% of them singletons. The data originate from a study of blood T cells in healthy people across ages. Study-wide points: Diversity figures based on one million T cells were deemed too low.

V lost 4 bases, J lost 0 bases, and 10 bases stayed unmatched. CDR3 length: 18 residues. CDR1 is MNHEY, CDR2 SMNVEV, per germline (reference sequence). The chain has TRBV27 and TRBJ2-3; 10 bases match TRBD2. Source material: blood. The clonotype comes from a woman aged 55-70 years in good health. CDR3 loop: CASSSMWPSGSSTDTQYF. CDR3 DNA sequence: TGTGCCAGCAGTTCCATGTGGCCTAGCGGGAGTAGCACAGATACGCAGTATTTT.